This T cell receptor (beta chain) was profiled in a study of blood T cells in healthy people across ages. V was pared by 7 bases and J by 8 bases, with 14 bases between. This CDR3 region has 12 residues. Germline-derived CDR1 and CDR2 are SEHNR and FQNEAQ (reference sequence). A J-beta primer mix and a sample-barcoded 5' primer were used in a second PCR of about 7 to 12 cycles. Each CDR3 protein is one row after TCRdb ran MiXCR on the 5' RACE reads. The sample consists of roughly 700,000 distinct CDR3 sequences, about 25% of them appearing once. The sample holds a few counts of this clonotype. This sample also belongs to another study, concerning T cells of mothers and their children.

The rearrangement joins TRBV7-9 to TRBJ1-1, with D unclear. This TCR derives from a boy between 10 and 17 years old in good health. The specimen was blood. The chain's CDR3 is CASNSGGGEAFF. CDR3 in DNA: TGTGCCAGCAATAGCGGTGGAGGCGAAGCTTTCTTT.